This T cell receptor (beta chain) came from a study of blood T cell repertoires in COVID-19. This table comes from immunoSEQ multiplex PCR, and its TCRdb copy is limited to in-frame clones, with some not included. The sample has some 200,000 clones; roughly 94% are singletons. Germline V gene sequence: CDR1 SGHNT, CDR2 YYREEE (reference sequence). The V gene lost 0 bases and the J gene lost 2 bases, with 8 bases spanning the gap. The CDR3 is 14 residues long. Source material: peripheral blood. J is TRBJ2-5 and V is TRBV5-4; D remains ambiguous. The TCR sequence derives from a man aged 25-45 years with acute or convalescent COVID-19. CDR3 bases: TGTGCCAGCAGCTTGGTCCCCGTACAAGAGACCCAGTACTTC. It encodes CASSLVPVQETQYF.